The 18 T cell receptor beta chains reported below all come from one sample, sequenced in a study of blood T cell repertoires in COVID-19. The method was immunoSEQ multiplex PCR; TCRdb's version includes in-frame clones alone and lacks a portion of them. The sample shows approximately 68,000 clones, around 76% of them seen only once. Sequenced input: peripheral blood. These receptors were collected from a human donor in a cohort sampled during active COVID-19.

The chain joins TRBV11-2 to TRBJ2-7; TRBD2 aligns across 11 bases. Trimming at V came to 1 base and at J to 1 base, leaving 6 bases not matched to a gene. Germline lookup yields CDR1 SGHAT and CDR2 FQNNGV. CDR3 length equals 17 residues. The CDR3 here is CASSLGRLAGPSYEQYF. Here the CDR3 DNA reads TGTGCCAGCAGCTTAGGCCGACTAGCGGGGCCGTCCTACGAGCAGTACTTC.

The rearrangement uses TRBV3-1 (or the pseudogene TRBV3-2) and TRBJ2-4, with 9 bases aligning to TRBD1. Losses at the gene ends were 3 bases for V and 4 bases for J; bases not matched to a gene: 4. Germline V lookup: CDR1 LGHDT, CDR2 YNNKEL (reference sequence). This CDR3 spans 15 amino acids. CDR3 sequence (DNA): TGTGCCAGCAGCCACCCCGGGACAGGGAAAAACATTCAGTACTTC. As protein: CASSHPGTGKNIQYF.

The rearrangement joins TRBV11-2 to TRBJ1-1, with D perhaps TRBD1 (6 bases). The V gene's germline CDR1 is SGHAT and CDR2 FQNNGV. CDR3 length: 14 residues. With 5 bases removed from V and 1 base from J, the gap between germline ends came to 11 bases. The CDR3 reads CASSRGTSNTEAFF. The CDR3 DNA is TGTGCCAGCAGCCGAGGGACATCGAACACTGAAGCTTTCTTT.

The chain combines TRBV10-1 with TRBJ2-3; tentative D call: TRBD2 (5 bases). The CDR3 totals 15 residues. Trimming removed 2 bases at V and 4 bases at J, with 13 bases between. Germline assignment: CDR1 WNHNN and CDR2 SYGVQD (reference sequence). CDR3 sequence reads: CASSEATGFPDTQYF. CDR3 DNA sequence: TGCGCCAGCAGTGAGGCGACGGGGTTCCCAGATACGCAGTATTTT.

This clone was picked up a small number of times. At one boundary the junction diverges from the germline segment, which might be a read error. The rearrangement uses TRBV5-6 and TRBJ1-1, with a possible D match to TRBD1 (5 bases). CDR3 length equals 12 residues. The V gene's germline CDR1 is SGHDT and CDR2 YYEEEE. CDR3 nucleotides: TGTGCCAGCAGCTTAACCCCCAGGGCCTTGCTCTTT. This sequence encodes CASSLTPRALLF.

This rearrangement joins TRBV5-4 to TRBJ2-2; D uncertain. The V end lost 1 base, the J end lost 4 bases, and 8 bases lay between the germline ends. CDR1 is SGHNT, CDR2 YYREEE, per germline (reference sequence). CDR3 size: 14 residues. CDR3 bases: TGTGCCAGCAGCTTGATTGAGGTCACCGGGGAGCTGTTTTTT. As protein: CASSLIEVTGELFF.

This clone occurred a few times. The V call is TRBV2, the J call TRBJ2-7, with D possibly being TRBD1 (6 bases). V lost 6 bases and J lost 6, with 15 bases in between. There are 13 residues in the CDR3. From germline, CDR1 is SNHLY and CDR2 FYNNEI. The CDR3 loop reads CASRQGSSGEQYF. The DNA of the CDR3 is TGTGCCAGCAGACAGGGCTCTTCGGGCGAGCAGTACTTC.

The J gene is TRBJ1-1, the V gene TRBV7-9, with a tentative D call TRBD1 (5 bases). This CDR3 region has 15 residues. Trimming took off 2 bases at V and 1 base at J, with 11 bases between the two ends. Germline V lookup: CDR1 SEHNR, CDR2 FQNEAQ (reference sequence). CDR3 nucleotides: TGTGCCAGCAGCTTAAGGAGCACAGGGAACACTGAAGCTTTCTTT. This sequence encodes CASSLRSTGNTEAFF.

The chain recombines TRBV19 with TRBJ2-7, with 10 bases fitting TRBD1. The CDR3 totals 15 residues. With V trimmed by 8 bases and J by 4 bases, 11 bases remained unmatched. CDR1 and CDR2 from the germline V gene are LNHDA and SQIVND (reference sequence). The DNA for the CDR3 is TGTGCCAGTGCCGTCCGAGGACAGGGGGTTTACGAGCAGTACTTC. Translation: CASAVRGQGVYEQYF. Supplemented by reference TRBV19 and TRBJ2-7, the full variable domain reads DGGITQSPKYLFRKEGQNVTLSCEQNLNHDAMYWYRQDPGQGLRLIYYSQIVNDFQKGDIAEGYSVSREKKESFPLTVTSAQKNPTAFYLCASAVRGQGVYEQYFGPGTRLTVT.

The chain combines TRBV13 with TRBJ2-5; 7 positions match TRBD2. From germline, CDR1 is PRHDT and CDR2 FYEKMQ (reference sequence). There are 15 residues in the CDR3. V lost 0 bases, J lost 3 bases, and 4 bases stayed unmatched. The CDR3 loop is CASSLGSGWEETQYF. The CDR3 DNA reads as TGTGCCAGCAGCTTAGGTAGCGGGTGGGAAGAGACCCAGTACTTC.

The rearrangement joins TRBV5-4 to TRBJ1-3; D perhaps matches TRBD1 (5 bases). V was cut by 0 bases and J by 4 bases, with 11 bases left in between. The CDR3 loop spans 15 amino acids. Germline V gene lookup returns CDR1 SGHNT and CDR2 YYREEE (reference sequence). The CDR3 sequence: CASSLAGSSGNTIYF. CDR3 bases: TGTGCCAGCAGCTTGGCAGGGTCATCGGGAAACACCATATATTTT.

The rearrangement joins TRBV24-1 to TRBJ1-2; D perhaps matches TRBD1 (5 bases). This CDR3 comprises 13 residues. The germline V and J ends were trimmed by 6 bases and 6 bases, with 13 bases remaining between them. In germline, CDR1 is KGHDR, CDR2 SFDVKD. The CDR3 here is CATSPSRADGYTF. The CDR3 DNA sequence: TGTGCCACCAGTCCTTCCAGGGCTGATGGCTACACCTTC.

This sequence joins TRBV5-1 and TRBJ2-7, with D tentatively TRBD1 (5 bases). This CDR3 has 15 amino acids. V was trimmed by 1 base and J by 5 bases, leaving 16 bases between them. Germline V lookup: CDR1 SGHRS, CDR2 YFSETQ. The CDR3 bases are TGCGCCAGCAGCTTGTCTTCAGGGTTGAAGAACGAGCAGTACTTC. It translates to CASSLSSGLKNEQYF.

The CDR3 is CASSLQGTNIQYF. The CDR3 region has the DNA TGTGCCAGCAGCTTGCAGGGGACGAACATTCAGTACTTC. This chain uses TRBV5-4 with TRBJ2-4; perhaps TRBD1 as D (6 bases). The V end lost 1 base, the J end lost 7 bases, and 9 bases lay between the germline ends. Germline CDR1 reads SGHNT; CDR2 reads YYREEE (reference sequence). This CDR3 comprises 13 residues.

CDR3 coding DNA: TGTGCCAGCTCACCAAACGACGGAGAAGAAGCTTTCTTT. Encoded protein: CASSPNDGEEAFF. This chain connects TRBV18 to TRBJ1-1; D gene unclear. Germline lookup yields CDR1 KGHSH and CDR2 LQKENI. CDR3 size: 13 residues. V dropped 2 bases and J dropped 8 bases, with 12 bases sitting between them.

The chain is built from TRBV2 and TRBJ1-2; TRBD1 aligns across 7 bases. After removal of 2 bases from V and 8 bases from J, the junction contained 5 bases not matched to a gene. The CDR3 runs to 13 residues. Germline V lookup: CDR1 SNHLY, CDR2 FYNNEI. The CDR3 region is CASSEWTGDGYTF. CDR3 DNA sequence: TGTGCCAGCAGTGAATGGACAGGCGACGGCTACACCTTC.

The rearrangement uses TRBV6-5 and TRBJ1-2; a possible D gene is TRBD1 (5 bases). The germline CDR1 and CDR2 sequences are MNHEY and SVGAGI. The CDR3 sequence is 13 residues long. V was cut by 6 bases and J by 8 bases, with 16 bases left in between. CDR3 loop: CASRSDWDSGYTF. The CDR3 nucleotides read TGTGCCAGCAGGTCAGACTGGGACTCCGGCTACACCTTC.

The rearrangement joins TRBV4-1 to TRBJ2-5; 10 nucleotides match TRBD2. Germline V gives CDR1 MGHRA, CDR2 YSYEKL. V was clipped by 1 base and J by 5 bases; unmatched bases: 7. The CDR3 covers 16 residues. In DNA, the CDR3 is TGCGCCAGCAGCCAAGTTCAGCGGGGGGGCAGGGAGACCCAGTACTTC. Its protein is CASSQVQRGGRETQYF.